Below are 4 T cell receptor beta chains sequenced from a single sample in a study of control samples from healthy donors and cancer patients. Clones were read by immunoSEQ multiplex PCR, and TCRdb kept only the in-frame ones, dropping some. Of 40,000 to 65,000 clones in the sample, roughly 87% were seen once. What was sequenced was PBMCs. These receptor sequences come from a man between 60 and 75 years old with head and neck cancer.

The chain couples TRBV7-2 to TRBJ2-2; D not certain. Germline CDR1 SGHTA, CDR2 FQGNSA. CDR3 length: 14 residues. Trimming took off 7 bases at V and 2 bases at J, with 11 bases between the two ends. CDR3 sequence (DNA): TGTGCCAGCATTCCAGCGTCAAACACCGGGGAGCTGTTTTTT. Translating gives CASIPASNTGELFF. Full variable domain (missing parts from reference TRBV7-2 and TRBJ2-2): GAGVSQSPSNKVTEKGKDVELRCDPISGHTALYWYRQSLGQGLEFLIYFQGNSAPDKSGLPSDRFSAERTGGSVSTLTIQRTQQEDSAVYLCASIPASNTGELFFGEGSRLTVL.

J is TRBJ2-1 and V is TRBV7-2; no firm D call. CDR1 SGHTA and CDR2 FQGNSA come from the germline V gene. The CDR3 has 15 amino acids. Trimming removed 5 bases from V and 0 bases from J, with 11 bases in between. In nucleotides, the CDR3 is TGTGCCAGCAGCCAAGCCCCCAGCTCCTACAATGAGCAGTTCTTC. This sequence encodes CASSQAPSSYNEQFF.

The chain is built from TRBV14 and TRBJ1-2; 8 bases are a match to TRBD1. Germline loops: CDR1 SGHDN, CDR2 FVKESK. Trimming removed 4 bases from V and 1 base from J; junction bases left unmatched: 5. The CDR3 extends over 15 amino acids. CDR3 residues: CASSPDRVYNYGYTF. The CDR3, as DNA: TGTGCCAGCAGCCCGGACAGGGTTTATAACTATGGCTACACCTTC.

V gene TRBV6-1 combines with J gene TRBJ1-1; 7 nucleotides agree with TRBD1. Germline V lookup: CDR1 MNHNS, CDR2 SASEGT. The junction had 2 bases not matched to a gene; V was cut back by 3 bases and J by 1 base. This CDR3 comprises 14 residues. CDR3 in amino acids: CASSDRTGNTEAFF. The CDR3 DNA sequence: TGTGCCAGCAGTGACCGGACAGGGAACACTGAAGCTTTCTTT.